The 9 T cell receptor beta chains in this list originate from one sample, sequenced in a study of shared clonotypes between healthy human individuals. Naive CD8 populations comprised CD45RO-negative cells positively selected for CCR7, excluding terminally differentiated effector memory CD45RA+ cells. Sequencing used immunoSEQ multiplex PCR; TCRdb keeps in-frame clones, though not all of them. The sample consists of hundreds of thousands of clones, 95% to 96% of them appearing once. The sample taken for sequencing was naive CD8+ T cells sorted from blood. These receptors all stem from a woman aged 30 to 39 in good health.

The table lists this clone with a few counts. J is TRBJ2-2 and V is TRBV6-6, with D maybe TRBD2 (5 bases). Germline V gene data show CDR1 as MNHNY and CDR2 as SVGAGI (reference sequence). The germline V and J ends were trimmed by 6 bases and 7 bases, with 6 bases remaining between them. The CDR3 spans 11 residues. Here the CDR3 reads CASSEGGELFF. The CDR3 DNA is TGTGCCAGCAGCGAGGGCGGGGAGCTGTTTTTT.

The chain couples TRBV5-1 to TRBJ1-1; 9 nucleotides line up with TRBD1. Germline CDR1 is SGHRS and CDR2 is YFSETQ. The length of the CDR3 is 15 residues. Trimming cost V 0 bases and J 4 bases; bases outside gene matches: 4. The CDR3 here is CASSLARQGGTEAFF. The DNA of the CDR3 is TGCGCCAGCAGCTTGGCCCGACAGGGGGGCACTGAAGCTTTCTTT.

The chain combines TRBV4-2 with TRBJ2-7; perhaps TRBD1 as D (6 bases). CDR3 length: 14 residues. With 0 bases removed from V and 3 bases from J, the gap between germline ends came to 9 bases. Germline assignment: CDR1 LGHNA and CDR2 YNFKEQ. The CDR3 nucleotides read TGTGCCAGCAGCCAAGATTTAGGGGGCTACGAGCAGTACTTC. Translating gives CASSQDLGGYEQYF.

This chain connects TRBV5-1 to TRBJ2-1; D gene unclear. The germline V gene has CDR1 SGHRS and CDR2 YFSETQ. The V and J ends lost 4 bases and 0 bases respectively, with 17 bases between them. CDR3 length: 17 residues. The CDR3 loop is CASSPNYQASSYNEQFF. Here the CDR3 DNA reads TGCGCCAGCAGCCCCAATTACCAGGCGAGCTCCTACAATGAGCAGTTCTTC.

V is TRBV2 and J is TRBJ1-4; D gene uncertain. From germline, CDR1 is SNHLY and CDR2 FYNNEI. V lost 2 bases to trimming and J lost 4 bases, with 8 bases between them. The CDR3 is 14 amino acids. DNA for the CDR3: TGTGCCAGCAGTGAATCGGGGAGTAATGAAAAACTGTTTTTT. Its protein is CASSESGSNEKLFF. Filled out from reference TRBV2 and TRBJ1-4, the complete variable domain reads EPEVTQTPSHQVTQMGQEVILRCVPISNHLYFYWYRQILGQKVEFLVSFYNNEISEKSEIFDDQFSVERPDGSNFTLKIRSTKLEDSAMYFCASSESGSNEKLFFGSGTQLSVL.

The chain recombines TRBV5-8 with TRBJ1-1; the match to TRBD1 covers 7 bases. CDR1 and CDR2 (germline): SGHTS, YDEGEE. The CDR3 is 19 amino acids. Trimming removed 6 bases from V and 4 bases from J; junction bases left unmatched: 24. The CDR3 loop is CASTPPPYDRVLMSTEAFF. The CDR3 bases are TGTGCCAGCACCCCTCCCCCTTACGACAGGGTTTTAATGAGCACTGAAGCTTTCTTT.

The rearrangement joins TRBV28 to TRBJ2-7; no reliable D call. This CDR3 comprises 14 residues. V was trimmed by 3 bases and J by 2 bases, leaving 11 bases between them. CDR1 is MDHEN and CDR2 is SYDVKM in the germline V gene. CDR3 sequence reads: CASSFETETYEQYF. The CDR3 bases are TGTGCCAGCAGTTTTGAGACGGAAACCTACGAGCAGTACTTC.

The J gene is TRBJ2-7, the V gene TRBV7-9; a possible D gene is TRBD1 (5 bases). The CDR3 is 19 amino acids. The germline CDR1 and CDR2 sequences are SEHNR and FQNEAQ (reference sequence). The V and J ends lost 2 bases and 4 bases respectively, with 27 bases between them. The CDR3 loop reads CASSLIGYARQKGVYEQYF. CDR3 nucleotide sequence: TGTGCCAGCAGCTTAATCGGCTACGCTAGGCAGAAAGGGGTTTACGAGCAGTACTTC.

The chain carries TRBV28 and TRBJ2-7, with a tentative D call TRBD1 (5 bases). Trimming stripped 4 bases from V and 2 bases from J, with 15 bases between. The germline CDR1 and CDR2 sequences are MDHEN and SYDVKM. The CDR3 extends over 15 amino acids. CDR3 residues: CASSSTPDRAYEQYF. CDR3 coding DNA: TGTGCCAGCAGTTCAACGCCCGACAGAGCCTACGAGCAGTACTTC.